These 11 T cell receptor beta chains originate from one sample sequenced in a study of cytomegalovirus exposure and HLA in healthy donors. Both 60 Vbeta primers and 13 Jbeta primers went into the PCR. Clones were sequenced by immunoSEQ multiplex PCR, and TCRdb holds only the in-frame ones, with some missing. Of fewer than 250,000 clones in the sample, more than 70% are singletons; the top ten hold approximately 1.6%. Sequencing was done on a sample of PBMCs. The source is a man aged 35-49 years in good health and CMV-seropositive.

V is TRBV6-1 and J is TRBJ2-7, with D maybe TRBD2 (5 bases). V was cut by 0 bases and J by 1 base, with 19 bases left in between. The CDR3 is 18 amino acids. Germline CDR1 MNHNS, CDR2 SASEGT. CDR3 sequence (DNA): TGTGCCAGCAGTGAAGCGCGGGTTGGGGTCGGGTTATCCTACGAGCAGTACTTC. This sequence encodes CASSEARVGVGLSYEQYF.

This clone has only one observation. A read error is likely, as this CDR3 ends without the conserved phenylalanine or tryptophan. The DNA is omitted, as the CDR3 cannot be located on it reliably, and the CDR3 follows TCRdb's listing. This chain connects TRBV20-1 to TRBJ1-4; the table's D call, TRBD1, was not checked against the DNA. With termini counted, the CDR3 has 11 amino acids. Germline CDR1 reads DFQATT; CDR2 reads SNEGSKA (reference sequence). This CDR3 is CSASDIGQNGL.

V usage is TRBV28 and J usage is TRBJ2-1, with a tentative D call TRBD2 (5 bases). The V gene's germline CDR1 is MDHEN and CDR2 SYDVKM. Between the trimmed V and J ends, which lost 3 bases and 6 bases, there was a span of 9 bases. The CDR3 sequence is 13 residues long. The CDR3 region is CASSFPGINEQFF. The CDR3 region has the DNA TGTGCCAGCAGTTTTCCGGGAATCAATGAGCAGTTCTTC.

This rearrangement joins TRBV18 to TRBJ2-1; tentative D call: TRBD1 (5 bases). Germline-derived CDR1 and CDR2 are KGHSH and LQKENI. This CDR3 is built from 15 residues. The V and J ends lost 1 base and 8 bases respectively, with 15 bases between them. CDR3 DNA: TGTGCCAGCTCACCACTAGGGGCGATACAGGATGAGCAGTTCTTC. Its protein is CASSPLGAIQDEQFF.

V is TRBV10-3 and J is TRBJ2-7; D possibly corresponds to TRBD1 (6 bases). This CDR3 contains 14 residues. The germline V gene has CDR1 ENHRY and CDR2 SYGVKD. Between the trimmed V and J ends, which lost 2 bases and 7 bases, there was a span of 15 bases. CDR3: CAISEGNRVGEQYF. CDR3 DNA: TGTGCCATCAGTGAGGGGAACAGGGTCGGGGAGCAGTACTTC.

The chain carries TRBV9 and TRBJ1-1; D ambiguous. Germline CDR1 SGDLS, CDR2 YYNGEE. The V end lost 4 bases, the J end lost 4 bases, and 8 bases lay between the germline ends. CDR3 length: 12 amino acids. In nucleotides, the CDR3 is TGTGCCAGCAGCCCCCGGGGCACTGAAGCTTTCTTT. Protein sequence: CASSPRGTEAFF.

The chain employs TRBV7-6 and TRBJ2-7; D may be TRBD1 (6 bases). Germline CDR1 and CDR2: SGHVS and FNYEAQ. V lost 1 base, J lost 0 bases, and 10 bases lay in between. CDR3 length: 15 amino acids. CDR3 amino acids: CASSLGRGASYEQYF. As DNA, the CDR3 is TGTGCCAGCAGCTTAGGCAGGGGCGCCTCCTACGAGCAGTACTTC.

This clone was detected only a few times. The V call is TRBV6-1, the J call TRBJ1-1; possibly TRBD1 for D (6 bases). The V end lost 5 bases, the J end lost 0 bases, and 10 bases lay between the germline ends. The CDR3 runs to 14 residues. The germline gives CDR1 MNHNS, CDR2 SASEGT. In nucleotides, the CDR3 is TGTGCCAGCAGTCGCCAGGGGTTGAACACTGAAGCTTTCTTT. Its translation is CASSRQGLNTEAFF.

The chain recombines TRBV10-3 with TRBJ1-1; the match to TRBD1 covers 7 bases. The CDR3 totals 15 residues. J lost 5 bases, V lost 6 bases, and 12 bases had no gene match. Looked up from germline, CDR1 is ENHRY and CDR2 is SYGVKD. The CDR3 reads CAIRGVEGAQTEAFF. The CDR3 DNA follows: TGTGCCATCAGGGGTGTTGAGGGGGCTCAAACTGAAGCTTTCTTT.

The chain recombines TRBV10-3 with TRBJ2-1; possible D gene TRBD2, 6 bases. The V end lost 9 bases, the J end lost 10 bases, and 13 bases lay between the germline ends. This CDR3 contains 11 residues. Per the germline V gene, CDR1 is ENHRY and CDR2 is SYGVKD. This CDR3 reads CAIGTLGEQFF. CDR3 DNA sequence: TGTGCCATTGGGACTCTTGGGGAGCAGTTCTTC.

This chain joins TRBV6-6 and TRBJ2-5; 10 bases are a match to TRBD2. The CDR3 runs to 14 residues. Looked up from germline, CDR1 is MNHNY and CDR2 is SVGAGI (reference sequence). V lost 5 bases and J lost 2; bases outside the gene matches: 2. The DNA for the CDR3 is TGTGCCAGCAGTACTAGCGGGGTACAAGAGACCCAGTACTTC. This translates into CASSTSGVQETQYF.